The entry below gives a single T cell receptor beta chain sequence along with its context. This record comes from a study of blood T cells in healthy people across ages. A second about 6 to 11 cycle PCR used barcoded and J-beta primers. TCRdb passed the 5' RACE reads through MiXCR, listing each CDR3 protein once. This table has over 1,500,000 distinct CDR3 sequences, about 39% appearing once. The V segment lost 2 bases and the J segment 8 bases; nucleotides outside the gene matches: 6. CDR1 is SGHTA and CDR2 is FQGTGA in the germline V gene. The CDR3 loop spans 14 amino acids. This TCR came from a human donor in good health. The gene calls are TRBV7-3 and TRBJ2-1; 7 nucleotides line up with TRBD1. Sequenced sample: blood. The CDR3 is CASSLEYRGHEQFF. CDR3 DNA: TGTGCCAGCAGCTTAGAGTACAGGGGCCATGAGCAGTTCTTC.